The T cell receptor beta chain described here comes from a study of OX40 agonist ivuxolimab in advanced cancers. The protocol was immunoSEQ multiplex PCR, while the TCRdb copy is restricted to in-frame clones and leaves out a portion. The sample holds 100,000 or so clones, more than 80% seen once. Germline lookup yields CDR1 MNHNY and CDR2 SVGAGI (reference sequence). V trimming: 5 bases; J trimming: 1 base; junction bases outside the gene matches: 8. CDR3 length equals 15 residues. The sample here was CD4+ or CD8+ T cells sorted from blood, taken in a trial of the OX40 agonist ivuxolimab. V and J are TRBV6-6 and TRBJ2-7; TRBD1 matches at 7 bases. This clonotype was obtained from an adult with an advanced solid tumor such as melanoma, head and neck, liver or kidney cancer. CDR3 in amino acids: CASSPGTVYSYEQYF. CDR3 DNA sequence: TGTGCCAGCAGTCCAGGGACAGTCTATTCCTACGAGCAGTACTTC.